One sample yielded the 6 T cell receptor beta chains listed below, sequenced in a study of blood T cell repertoires in COVID-19. TCRdb keeps only in-frame clones here, not all; method: immunoSEQ multiplex PCR. There are 250,000 to 350,000 clones in the sample; more than 90% occur only once, and roughly 20% lies in the top ten. Sequencing input: PBMCs or T cells enriched from blood (not recorded which). All receptors derive from a woman aged 30 to 39 who had recovered from COVID-19.

This sequence joins TRBV7-9 and TRBJ1-2; 8 bases are shared with TRBD1. Trimming cost V 6 bases and J 8 bases; bases outside gene matches: 8. The V gene's germline CDR1 is SEHNR and CDR2 FQNEAQ (reference sequence). This CDR3 has 13 amino acids. The CDR3 loop reads CASSYDDRGGYTF. The CDR3 DNA is TGTGCCAGCAGTTACGACGACAGGGGAGGCTACACCTTC.

The J gene is TRBJ1-2, the V gene TRBV5-5, with TRBD1 identical over 9 bases. Germline V gene lookup returns CDR1 SGHKS and CDR2 YYEKEE (reference sequence). J lost 4 bases, V lost 2 bases, and 12 bases had no gene match. The CDR3 is made up of 17 amino acids. The CDR3 DNA reads TGTGCCAGCAGCTTTCGACAGGGGGGAATGAAGGTCTATGGCTACACCTTC. Protein: CASSFRQGGMKVYGYTF.

The V call is TRBV28, the J call TRBJ2-2; a possible D gene is TRBD2 (6 bases). The CDR3 covers 17 residues. V lost 7 bases, J lost 2 bases, and 20 bases lay in between. Germline CDR1 is MDHEN and CDR2 is SYDVKM. CDR3 residues: CASKNMGGSINTGELFF. The CDR3 DNA follows: TGTGCCAGCAAAAATATGGGGGGTTCGATCAACACCGGGGAGCTGTTTTTT.

This clone was detected only once. This chain links TRBV5-6 with TRBJ2-1; 8 positions match TRBD1. The CDR3 runs 15 residues. Per the germline V gene, CDR1 is SGHDT and CDR2 is YYEEEE. Unmatched junction bases numbered 6, after V lost 3 bases and J lost 4 bases. The DNA of the CDR3 is TGTGCCAGCAGCTCTGGCGGACAGGGATACAATGAGCAGTTCTTC. Protein: CASSSGGQGYNEQFF.

The chain recombines TRBV28 with TRBJ2-3; 7 bases map to TRBD1. Per germline, CDR1 MDHEN and CDR2 SYDVKM. The V segment lost 0 bases and the J segment 4 bases; nucleotides outside the gene matches: 1. The CDR3 is 14 amino acids. Here the CDR3 reads CASSLWQGADTQYF. In DNA form, the CDR3 reads TGTGCCAGCAGTTTATGGCAGGGGGCAGATACGCAGTATTTT.

The chain recombines TRBV6-5 with TRBJ1-4; D is ambiguous. Per germline, CDR1 MNHEY and CDR2 SVGAGI. V lost 2 bases and J lost 4, with 8 bases in between. The CDR3 contains 14 residues. The CDR3 protein is CASSYGRLNEKLFF. The CDR3 DNA reads as TGTGCCAGCAGTTACGGAAGACTTAATGAAAAACTGTTTTTT.